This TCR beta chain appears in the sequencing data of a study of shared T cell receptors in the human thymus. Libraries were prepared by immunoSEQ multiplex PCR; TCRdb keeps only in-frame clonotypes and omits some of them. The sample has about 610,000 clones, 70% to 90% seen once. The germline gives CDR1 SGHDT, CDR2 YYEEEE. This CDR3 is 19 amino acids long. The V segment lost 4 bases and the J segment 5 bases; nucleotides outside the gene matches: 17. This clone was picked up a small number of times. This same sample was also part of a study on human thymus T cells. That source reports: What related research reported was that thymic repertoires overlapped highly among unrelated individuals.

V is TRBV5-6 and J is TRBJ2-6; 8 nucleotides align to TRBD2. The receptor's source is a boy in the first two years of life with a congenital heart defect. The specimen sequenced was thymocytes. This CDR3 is CASSTKWERERGRANVLTF. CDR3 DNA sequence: TGTGCCAGCAGCACCAAGTGGGAGCGGGAGCGCGGGAGGGCCAACGTCCTGACTTTC.